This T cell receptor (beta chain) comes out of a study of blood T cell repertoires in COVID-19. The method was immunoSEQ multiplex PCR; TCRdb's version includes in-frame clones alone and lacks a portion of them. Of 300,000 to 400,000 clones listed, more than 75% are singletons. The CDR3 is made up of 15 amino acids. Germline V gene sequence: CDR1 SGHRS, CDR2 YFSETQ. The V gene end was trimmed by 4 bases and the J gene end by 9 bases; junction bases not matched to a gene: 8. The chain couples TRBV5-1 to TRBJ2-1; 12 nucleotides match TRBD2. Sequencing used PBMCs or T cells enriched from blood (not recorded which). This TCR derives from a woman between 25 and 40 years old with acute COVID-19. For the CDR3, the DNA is TGCGCCAGCAGCCGTTCTAGCGGGGGGGCCGGTGAGCAGTTCTTC. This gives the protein CASSRSSGGAGEQFF. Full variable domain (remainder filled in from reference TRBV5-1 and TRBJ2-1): KAGVTQTPRYLIKTRGQQVTLSCSPISGHRSVSWYQQTPGQGLQFLFEYFSETQRNKGNFPGRFSGRQFSNSRSEMNVSTLELGDSALYLCASSRSSGGAGEQFFGPGTRLTVL.